This record looks at one T cell receptor beta chain sequence and its context. The sample comes from a study of T cells after somatic rescue of genetic block. TCRdb's table, derived via immunoSEQ multiplex PCR, lists solely in-frame clones and lacks some. This table has about 67,000 clones, about 91% appearing once. Germline lookup yields CDR1 SEHNR and CDR2 FQNEAQ (reference sequence). The length of the CDR3 is 12 residues. V lost 2 bases and J lost 2, with 3 bases in between. This receptor was taken from a man aged 40-50 years. The chain has TRBV7-9 and TRBJ2-5; D is uncertain. The sequencing sample was made of peripheral blood mononuclear cells (PBMCs). As DNA, the CDR3 is TGTGCCAGCAGCTTATTTCAAGAGACCCAGTACTTC. Residues: CASSLFQETQYF.